The 18 T cell receptor beta chains below come from one sample, sequenced in a study of neurological immune-mediated disorders. TCRdb redid the calling of the 5' RACE reads with MiXCR, one entry per CDR3 protein. This sample has some 48,000 distinct CDR3 sequences, with about 9.4% found just once. What was sequenced was PBMCs. Receptors originate from a woman between 35 and 50 years old with HTLV-1-associated myelopathy (HAM/TSP).

At least ten counts were recorded for this clonotype. CDR3 nucleotides: TGCAGTGCTCTCCCTATGAAGGGTAACACTGAAGCTTTCTTT. This encodes CSALPMKGNTEAFF. V usage is TRBV20-1 and J usage is TRBJ1-1; no definite D call. Trimming shortened V by 5 bases and J by 2 bases, and 15 bases separated the two germline ends. The CDR3 loop spans 14 amino acids. Germline V CDR1 and CDR2: DFQATT, SNEGSKA (reference sequence).

This clonotype has at least ten counts. The J gene is TRBJ1-1, the V gene TRBV5-4; no clear D gene. CDR3 size: 13 residues. Between the trimmed V and J ends, which lost 4 bases and 1 base, there was a span of 8 bases. Germline CDR1 is SGHNT and CDR2 is YYREEE (reference sequence). CDR3 coding DNA: TGTGCCAGCAGCCCCTCCCAGAACACTGAAGCTTTCTTT. It yields the protein CASSPSQNTEAFF.

Note on this clonotype: This clone may be a read error of a much larger clone one base away. The gene calls are TRBV12-3 or TRBV12-4 and TRBJ2-7; 8 bases fit TRBD2. Unmatched junction bases numbered 6, after V lost 3 bases and J lost 5 bases. The CDR3 length is 14 residues. The CDR3 region has the DNA TGTGCCAGCAGTTTGGGCGGGGGGATTAACGAGCAGTACTTC. Its protein product is CASSLGGGINEQYF.

Many counts were recorded for this clonotype. The chain carries TRBV4-1 and TRBJ2-7; possibly TRBD2 for D (5 bases). This CDR3 has 18 amino acids. Germline-derived CDR1 and CDR2 are MGHRA and YSYEKL. V was shortened by 0 bases and J by 2 bases, with 20 bases between the two germline ends. The CDR3 DNA sequence: TGCGCCAGCAGCCAAGATCTTCCCGCCGGGAACCCCACCTACGAGCAGTACTTC. Translating gives CASSQDLPAGNPTYEQYF.

This clonotype was seen at least ten times. This sequence joins TRBV3-1 and TRBJ2-3, with D hard to call. CDR1 and CDR2 (germline): LGHDT, YNNKEL (reference sequence). V lost 6 bases, J lost 5 bases, and 9 bases lay in between. CDR3 length: 12 amino acids. The CDR3 bases are TGTGCCAGCAGACAAAACCTAGATACGCAGTATTTT. Its translation is CASRQNLDTQYF.

This clonotype was found once. The gene calls are TRBV25-1 and TRBJ2-5; 11 bases are shared with TRBD1. J lost 4 bases, V lost 3 bases, and 19 bases had no gene match. The germline V gene has CDR1 MGHDK and CDR2 SYGVNS. The length of the CDR3 is 20 residues. The CDR3 loop reads CASSDPGTGGEGGRRETQYF. CDR3 in DNA: TGTGCCAGCAGTGATCCCGGGACAGGGGGGGAAGGGGGGCGGCGAGAGACCCAGTACTTC.

This clonotype was recorded at least ten times. The genes are TRBV5-1 and TRBJ2-3, with 8 nucleotides matching TRBD2. Trimming removed 7 bases from V and 4 bases from J; junction bases left unmatched: 23. CDR1 SGHRS and CDR2 YFSETQ come from the germline V gene. The CDR3 consists of 19 residues. CDR3 loop: CASARGDQRGLVGSDTQYF. For the CDR3, the DNA is TGCGCCAGCGCCCGAGGTGACCAGCGGGGGCTCGTTGGTTCAGATACGCAGTATTTT.

This clonotype was observed at least ten times. The chain joins TRBV2 to TRBJ2-7, with TRBD2 matching 11 bases. The CDR3 has 16 amino acids. Trimming removed 9 bases from V and 5 bases from J; junction bases left unmatched: 15. Germline V lookup: CDR1 SNHLY, CDR2 FYNNEI. This CDR3 is CASASGGRGRGDEQYF. The CDR3 DNA is TGTGCCAGTGCTAGCGGGGGGAGAGGACGGGGAGACGAGCAGTACTTC.

This clonotype showed up many times. The chain joins TRBV10-3 to TRBJ2-1; D unresolved. Germline values: CDR1 ENHRY, CDR2 SYGVKD. This CDR3 contains 13 residues. V was trimmed by 2 bases and J by 5 bases, leaving 7 bases between them. CDR3 coding DNA: TGTGCCATCAGTGAGGCCCGGGACAATGAGCAGTTCTTC. Translated, it gives CAISEARDNEQFF.

In its sample, this clonotype was seen many times. The CDR3: CSAISGDISSYEQYF. DNA for the CDR3: TGCAGTGCTATTAGCGGGGACATTAGCTCCTACGAGCAGTACTTC. This sequence joins TRBV20-1 and TRBJ2-7; 8 nucleotides align to TRBD2. The CDR3 runs to 15 residues. The germline CDR1 and CDR2 sequences are DFQATT and SNEGSKA (reference sequence). V was pared by 4 bases and J by 0 bases, with 8 bases of the junction left unmatched.

This clonotype was seen at least ten times. The rearrangement uses TRBV4-3 and TRBJ1-2; TRBD1 agrees at 7 bases. Per the germline V gene, CDR1 is LGHNA and CDR2 is YSLEER. V dropped 0 bases and J dropped 2; count of bases not matched to a gene: 3. CDR3 length: 15 residues. DNA of the CDR3: TGCGCCAGCAGCCAAGATCCGACAGGGAACTATGGCTACACCTTC. Translating it yields CASSQDPTGNYGYTF.

This clonotype occurred many times. The chain is built from TRBV12-3 or TRBV12-4 and TRBJ2-5; D remains ambiguous. This CDR3 is built from 13 residues. Trimming removed 2 bases at V and 5 bases at J, with 9 bases between. CDR3 sequence reads: CASSLLSRETQYF. The CDR3 region has the DNA TGTGCCAGCAGTTTATTGTCCCGGGAGACCCAGTACTTC.

There are many counts of this clonotype. This chain connects TRBV5-1 to TRBJ1-3, with 8 bases identical to TRBD1. The CDR3 has 15 residues. Germline-derived CDR1 and CDR2 are SGHRS and YFSETQ. J gave up 0 bases and V 3 bases, and 2 bases lay outside the gene matches. The CDR3 region has the DNA TGCGCCAGCAGCTCCGGACAGGGCTCTGGAAACACCATATATTTT. It codes for CASSSGQGSGNTIYF.

As concerns this clonotype: Given a much more abundant clone one base away, this may be a read error. This chain uses TRBV4-1 with TRBJ2-5; 7 bases line up with TRBD2. The CDR3 is made up of 16 amino acids. CDR1 and CDR2 from the germline V gene are MGHRA and YSYEKL. The chain's CDR3 is CAISHPPGTSDETQYF. CDR3 nucleotides: TGCGCCATCAGCCACCCCCCGGGTACTAGCGACGAGACCCAGTACTTC.

The V and J genes are TRBV11-2 and TRBJ2-7, with 9 bases matching TRBD2. This CDR3 has 12 amino acids. V lost 5 bases, J lost 6 bases, and 2 bases stayed unmatched. Germline CDR1 is SGHAT and CDR2 is FQNNGV. DNA of the CDR3: TGTGCCAGCAGCAGTAGCGGGAGCGAGCAGTACTTC. Translating gives CASSSSGSEQYF.

In this sample, this clonotype turned up many times. The V gene is TRBV5-1, the J gene TRBJ1-1; D call uncertain. Germline assignment: CDR1 SGHRS and CDR2 YFSETQ. V lost 6 bases and J lost 0, with 9 bases in between. The CDR3 is 13 residues long. In DNA, the CDR3 is TGCGCCAGCAAGGTTGATTTGAACACTGAAGCTTTCTTT. Residues: CASKVDLNTEAFF.

This clonotype was counted many times. The CDR3 sequence is CASSSDPTSGGGATNEKLFF. The CDR3 DNA follows: TGTGCCAGCAGCAGCGACCCCACTTCGGGTGGTGGTGCAACTAATGAAAAACTGTTTTTT. The rearrangement links TRBV7-9 to TRBJ1-4; D is undetermined. V lost 5 bases, J lost 0 bases, and 25 bases lay in between. CDR1 and CDR2 from the germline V gene are SEHNR and FQNEAQ (reference sequence). The CDR3 loop spans 20 amino acids.

This clonotype was counted a few times. The gene calls are TRBV5-1 and TRBJ1-2; the D gene is possibly TRBD1 (6 bases). Germline V gene sequence: CDR1 SGHRS, CDR2 YFSETQ. CDR3 length equals 14 residues. Between the trimmed V and J ends, which lost 1 base and 8 bases, there was a span of 15 bases. CDR3 region: CASSLPGELTGYTF. The DNA for the CDR3 is TGCGCCAGCAGCTTGCCAGGGGAGCTGACAGGCTACACCTTC.